This TCR beta chain is drawn from a study of cytomegalovirus exposure and HLA in healthy donors. Donors came from a validation cohort of approximately 110 subjects, distinct from the first 666-subject cohort. Worth noting for this clone: Its matching antigen is unknown.

Sequencing was performed with immunoSEQ multiplex PCR; in TCRdb, only in-frame clones are kept and a portion is missing. The table has 85,000 to 130,000 clones, approximately 90% seen once. The CDR3 is 15 residues long. Trimming stripped 3 bases from V and 2 bases from J, with 14 bases between. Germline CDR1 is SGHTA and CDR2 is FQGNSA. Points from the study as a whole: Reported performance of the classifier showed diagnosis of cytomegalovirus status with high specificity and sensitivity. In vitro testing confirmed a few CMV-associated chains as specific for CMV antigens.

The genes are TRBV7-2 and TRBJ2-7, with a weak D call TRBD2 (5 bases). Sequencing was done on a sample of PBMCs. The source is a woman younger than 30 in good health and CMV-seropositive. This CDR3 reads CASSLTREITYEQYF. CDR3 bases: TGTGCCAGCAGCTTGACGAGGGAAATTACCTACGAGCAGTACTTC.